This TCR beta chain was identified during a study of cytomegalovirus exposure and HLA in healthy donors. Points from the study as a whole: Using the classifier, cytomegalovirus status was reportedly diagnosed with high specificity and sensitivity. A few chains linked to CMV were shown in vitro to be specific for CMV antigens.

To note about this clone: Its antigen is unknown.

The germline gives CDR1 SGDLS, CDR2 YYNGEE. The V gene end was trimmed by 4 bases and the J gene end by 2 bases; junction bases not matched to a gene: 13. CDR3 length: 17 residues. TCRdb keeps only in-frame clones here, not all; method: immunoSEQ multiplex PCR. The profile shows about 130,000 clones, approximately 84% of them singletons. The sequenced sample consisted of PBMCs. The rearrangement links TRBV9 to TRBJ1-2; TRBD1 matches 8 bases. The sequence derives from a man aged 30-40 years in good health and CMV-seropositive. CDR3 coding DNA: TGTGCCAGCAGCCCCCGGACAGGGAAGGGCTTAAACTATGGCTACACCTTC. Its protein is CASSPRTGKGLNYGYTF.